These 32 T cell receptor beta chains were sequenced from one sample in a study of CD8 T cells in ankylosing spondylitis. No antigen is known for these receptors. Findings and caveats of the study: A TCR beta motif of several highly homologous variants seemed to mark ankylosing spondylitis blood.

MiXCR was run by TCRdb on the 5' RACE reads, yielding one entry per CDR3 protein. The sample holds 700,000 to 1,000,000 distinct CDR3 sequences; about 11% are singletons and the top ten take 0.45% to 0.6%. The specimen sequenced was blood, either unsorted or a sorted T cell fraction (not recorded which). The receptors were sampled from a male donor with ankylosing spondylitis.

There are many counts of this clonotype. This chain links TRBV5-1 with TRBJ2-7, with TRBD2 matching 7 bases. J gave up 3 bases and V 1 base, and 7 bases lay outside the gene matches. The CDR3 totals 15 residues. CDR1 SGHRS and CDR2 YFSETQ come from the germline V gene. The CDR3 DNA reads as TGCGCCAGCAGCTTGAGAGCGGGGTTAGACTACGAGCAGTACTTC. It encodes CASSLRAGLDYEQYF.

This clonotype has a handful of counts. The CDR3 region has the DNA TGCAGTGCTATGACACCGAACAATGAGCAGTTCTTC. It encodes CSAMTPNNEQFF. The rearrangement uses TRBV20-1 and TRBJ2-1, with no clear D. V was clipped by 4 bases and J by 5 bases, with 9 bases between them. The V gene's germline CDR1 is DFQATT and CDR2 SNEGSKA (reference sequence). The CDR3 is made up of 12 amino acids.

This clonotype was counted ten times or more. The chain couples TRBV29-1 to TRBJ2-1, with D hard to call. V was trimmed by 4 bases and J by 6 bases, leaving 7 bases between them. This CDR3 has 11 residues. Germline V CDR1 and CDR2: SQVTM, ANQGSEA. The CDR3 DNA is TGCAGCGTTGTCCCCCCCAATGAGCAGTTCTTC. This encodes CSVVPPNEQFF.

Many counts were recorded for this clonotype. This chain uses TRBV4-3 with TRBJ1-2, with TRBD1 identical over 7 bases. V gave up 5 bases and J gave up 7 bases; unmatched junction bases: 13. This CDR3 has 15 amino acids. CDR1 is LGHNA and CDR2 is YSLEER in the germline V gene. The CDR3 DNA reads TGCGCCAGCAGCGATTGGGGGAAGGGGGCTTTTGGCTACACCTTC. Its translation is CASSDWGKGAFGYTF.

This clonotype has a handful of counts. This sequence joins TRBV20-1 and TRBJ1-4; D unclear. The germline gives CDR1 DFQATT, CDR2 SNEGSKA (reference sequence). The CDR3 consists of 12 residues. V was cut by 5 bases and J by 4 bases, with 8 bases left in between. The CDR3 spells CSAEEFNEKLFF. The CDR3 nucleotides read TGCAGTGCTGAAGAGTTTAATGAAAAACTGTTTTTT.

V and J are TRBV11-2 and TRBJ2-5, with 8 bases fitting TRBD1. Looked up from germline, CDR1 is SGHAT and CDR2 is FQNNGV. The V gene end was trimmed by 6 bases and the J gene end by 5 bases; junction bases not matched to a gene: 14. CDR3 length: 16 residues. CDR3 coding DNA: TGTGCCAGCAGTTCTCGGACAGGGAGAGCGTTGGAGACCCAGTACTTC. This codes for CASSSRTGRALETQYF.

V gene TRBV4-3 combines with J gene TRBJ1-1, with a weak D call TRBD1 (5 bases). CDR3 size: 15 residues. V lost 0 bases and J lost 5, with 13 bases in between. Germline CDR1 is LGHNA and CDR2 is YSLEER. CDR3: CASSQDIQWGTEAFF. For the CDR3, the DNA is TGCGCCAGCAGCCAAGATATACAGTGGGGGACTGAAGCTTTCTTT.

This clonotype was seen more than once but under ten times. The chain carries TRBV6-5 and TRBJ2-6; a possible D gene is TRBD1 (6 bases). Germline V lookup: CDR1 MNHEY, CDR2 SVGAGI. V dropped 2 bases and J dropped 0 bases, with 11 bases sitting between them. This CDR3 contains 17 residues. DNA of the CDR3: TGTGCCAGCAGTTACGAGGGGGTGGGCTCTGGGGCCAACGTCCTGACTTTC. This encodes CASSYEGVGSGANVLTF.

The DNA for the CDR3 is TGCAGTGCCTCCGGGACTAGCGGCTACTTGAACGAGCAGTACTTC. Its protein product is CSASGTSGYLNEQYF. The chain is built from TRBV20-1 and TRBJ2-7, with 11 positions matching TRBD2. The CDR3 consists of 15 residues. Germline V CDR1 and CDR2: DFQATT, SNEGSKA (reference sequence). V was pared by 6 bases and J by 5 bases, with 12 bases of the junction left unmatched.

CDR3 sequence: CASSYGRQRYNEKLFF. DNA of the CDR3: TGTGCCAGCAGTTACGGTAGACAGCGCTACAATGAAAAACTGTTTTTT. This rearrangement joins TRBV6-5 to TRBJ1-4; D is perhaps TRBD1 (5 bases). The CDR3 contains 16 residues. V shed 2 bases and J shed 5 bases, with 15 bases lying between them. Germline assignment: CDR1 MNHEY and CDR2 SVGAGI.

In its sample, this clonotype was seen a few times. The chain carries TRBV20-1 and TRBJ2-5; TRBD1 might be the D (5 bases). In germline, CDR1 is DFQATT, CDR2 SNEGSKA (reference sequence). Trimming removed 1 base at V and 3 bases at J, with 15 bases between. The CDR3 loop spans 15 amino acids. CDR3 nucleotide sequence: TGCAGTGCTAGAGCCCCGACAGATTTAAAAGAGACCCAGTACTTC. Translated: CSARAPTDLKETQYF.

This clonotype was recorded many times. CDR3 region: CSGHRNTEAFF. The CDR3, as DNA: TGCAGTGGCCACAGGAACACTGAAGCTTTCTTT. The chain uses TRBV20-1 and TRBJ1-1; D is uncertain. This CDR3 region has 11 residues. CDR1 DFQATT and CDR2 SNEGSKA come from the germline V gene (reference sequence). Trimming shortened V by 7 bases and J by 1 base, and 7 bases separated the two germline ends.

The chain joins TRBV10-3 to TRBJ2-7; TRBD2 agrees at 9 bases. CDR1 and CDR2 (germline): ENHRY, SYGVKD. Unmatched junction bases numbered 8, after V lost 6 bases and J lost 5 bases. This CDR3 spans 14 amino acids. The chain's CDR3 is CAISLSGGQDEQYF. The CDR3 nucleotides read TGTGCCATCAGCCTCAGCGGGGGGCAAGACGAGCAGTACTTC.

CDR3 in amino acids: CASSLVEEQYF. The CDR3 nucleotides are TGTGCCAGCAGCTTGGTGGAGGAGCAGTACTTC. The chain is built from TRBV5-5 and TRBJ2-7; D not resolved. V was shortened by 0 bases and J by 7 bases, with 5 bases between the two germline ends. The CDR3 is 11 amino acids. The V gene's germline CDR1 is SGHKS and CDR2 YYEKEE (reference sequence). The full variable domain, with the rest looked up from reference TRBV5-5 and TRBJ2-7, is DAGVTQSPTHLIKTRGQQVTLRCSPISGHKSVSWYQQVLGQGPQFIFQYYEKEERGRGNFPDRFSARQFPNYSSELNVNALLLGDSALYLCASSLVEEQYFGPGTRLTVT.

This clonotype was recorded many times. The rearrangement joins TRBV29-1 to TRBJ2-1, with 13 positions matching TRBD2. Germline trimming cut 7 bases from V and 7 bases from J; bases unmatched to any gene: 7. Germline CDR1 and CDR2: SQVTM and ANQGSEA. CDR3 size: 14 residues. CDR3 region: CSAAGTSGENEQFF. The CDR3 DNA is TGCAGCGCCGCCGGGACTAGCGGGGAGAATGAGCAGTTCTTC.

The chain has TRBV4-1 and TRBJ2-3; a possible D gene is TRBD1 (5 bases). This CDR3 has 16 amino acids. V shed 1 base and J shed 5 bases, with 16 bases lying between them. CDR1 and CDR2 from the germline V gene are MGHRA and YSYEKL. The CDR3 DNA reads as TGCGCCAGCAGCCAAGGGACCGGCAGGGTGAGAGATACGCAGTATTTT. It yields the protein CASSQGTGRVRDTQYF.

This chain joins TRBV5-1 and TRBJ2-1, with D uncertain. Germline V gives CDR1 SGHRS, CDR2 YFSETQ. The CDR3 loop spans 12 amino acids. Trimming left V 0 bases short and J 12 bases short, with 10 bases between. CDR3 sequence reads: CASSLVGSPQFF. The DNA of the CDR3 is TGCGCCAGCAGCTTGGTCGGGTCGCCGCAGTTCTTC. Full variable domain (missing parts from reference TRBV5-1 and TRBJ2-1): KAGVTQTPRYLIKTRGQQVTLSCSPISGHRSVSWYQQTPGQGLQFLFEYFSETQRNKGNFPGRFSGRQFSNSRSEMNVSTLELGDSALYLCASSLVGSPQFFGPGTRLTVL.

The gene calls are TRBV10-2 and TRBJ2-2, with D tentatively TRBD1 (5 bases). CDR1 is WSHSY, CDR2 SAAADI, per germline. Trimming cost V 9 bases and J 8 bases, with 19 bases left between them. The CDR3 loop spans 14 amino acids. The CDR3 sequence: CASSLARVSGELFF. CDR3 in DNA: TGCGCCAGTTCCCTCGCCAGGGTCAGTGGGGAGCTGTTTTTT.

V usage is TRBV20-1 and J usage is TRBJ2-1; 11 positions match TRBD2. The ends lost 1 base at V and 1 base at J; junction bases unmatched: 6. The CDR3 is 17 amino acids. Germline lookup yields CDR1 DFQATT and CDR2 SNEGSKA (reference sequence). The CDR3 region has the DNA TGCAGTGCTAGAGTTAGTAGCGGGGGGGAGTCCTACAATGAGCAGTTCTTC. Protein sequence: CSARVSSGGESYNEQFF.

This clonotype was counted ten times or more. Written as DNA, the CDR3 is TGCAGCGCCTCCGACCGAAGGGCCACTGAAGCTTTCTTT. This translates into CSASDRRATEAFF. The chain couples TRBV29-1 to TRBJ1-1; D ambiguous. CDR3 length equals 13 residues. The ends were cut back, 7 bases at V and 4 bases at J, with 16 bases in the middle. Per germline, CDR1 SQVTM and CDR2 ANQGSEA.

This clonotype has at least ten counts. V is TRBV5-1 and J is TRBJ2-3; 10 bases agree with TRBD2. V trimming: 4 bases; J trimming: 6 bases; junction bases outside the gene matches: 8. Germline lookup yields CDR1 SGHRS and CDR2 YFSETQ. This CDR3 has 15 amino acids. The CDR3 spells CASSLSPTSGDTQYF. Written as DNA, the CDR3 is TGCGCCAGCAGCCTCTCACCGACTAGCGGGGATACGCAGTATTTT.

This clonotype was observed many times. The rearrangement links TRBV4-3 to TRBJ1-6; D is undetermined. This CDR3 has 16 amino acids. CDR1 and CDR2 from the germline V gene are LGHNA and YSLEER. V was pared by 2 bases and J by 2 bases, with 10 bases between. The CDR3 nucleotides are TGCGCCAGCAGCCAACTCAAGGATACCTATAATTCACCCCTCCACTTT. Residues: CASSQLKDTYNSPLHF.

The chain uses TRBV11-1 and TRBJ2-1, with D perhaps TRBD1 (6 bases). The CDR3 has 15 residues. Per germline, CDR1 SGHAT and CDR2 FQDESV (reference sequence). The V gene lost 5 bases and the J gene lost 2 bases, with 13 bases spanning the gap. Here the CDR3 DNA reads TGTGCCAGCAGCCCATGGGACACCGCCTACAATGAGCAGTTCTTC. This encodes CASSPWDTAYNEQFF.

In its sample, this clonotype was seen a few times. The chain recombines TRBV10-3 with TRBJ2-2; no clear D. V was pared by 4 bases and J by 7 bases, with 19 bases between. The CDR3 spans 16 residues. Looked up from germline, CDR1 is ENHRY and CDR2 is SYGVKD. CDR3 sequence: CAISGFWAIESGELFF. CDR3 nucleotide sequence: TGTGCCATCAGTGGCTTTTGGGCCATAGAAAGCGGGGAGCTGTTTTTT.

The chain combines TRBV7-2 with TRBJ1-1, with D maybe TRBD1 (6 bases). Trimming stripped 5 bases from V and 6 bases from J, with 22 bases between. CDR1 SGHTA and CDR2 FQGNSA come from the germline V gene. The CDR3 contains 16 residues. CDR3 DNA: TGTGCCAGCAGCCTTCTCACAGGGTCGTGGGGCTCTGAAGCTTTCTTT. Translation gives CASSLLTGSWGSEAFF.

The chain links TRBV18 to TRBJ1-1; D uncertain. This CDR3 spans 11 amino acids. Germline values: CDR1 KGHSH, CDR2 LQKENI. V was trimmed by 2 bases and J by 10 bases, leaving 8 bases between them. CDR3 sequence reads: CASSPGVRAFF. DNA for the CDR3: TGTGCCAGCTCACCAGGGGTGCGAGCTTTCTTT.

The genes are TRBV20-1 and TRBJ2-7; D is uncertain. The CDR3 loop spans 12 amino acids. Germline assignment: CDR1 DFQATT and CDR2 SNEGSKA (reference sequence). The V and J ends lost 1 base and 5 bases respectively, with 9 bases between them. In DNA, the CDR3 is TGCAGTGCTAGAGGACTTTACCACGAGCAGTACTTC. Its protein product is CSARGLYHEQYF.

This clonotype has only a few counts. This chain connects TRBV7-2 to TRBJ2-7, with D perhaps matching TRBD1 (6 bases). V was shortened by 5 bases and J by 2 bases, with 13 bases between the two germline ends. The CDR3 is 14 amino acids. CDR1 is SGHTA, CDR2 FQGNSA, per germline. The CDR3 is CASSRGAGAYEQYF. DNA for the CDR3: TGTGCCAGCAGCCGAGGGGCAGGGGCCTACGAGCAGTACTTC.

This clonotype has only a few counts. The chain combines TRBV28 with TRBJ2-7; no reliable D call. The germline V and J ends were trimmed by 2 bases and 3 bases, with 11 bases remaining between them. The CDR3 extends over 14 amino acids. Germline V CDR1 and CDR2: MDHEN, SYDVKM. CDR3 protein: CASSLTTVGYEQYF. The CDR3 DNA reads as TGTGCCAGCAGTTTAACCACAGTGGGCTACGAGCAGTACTTC. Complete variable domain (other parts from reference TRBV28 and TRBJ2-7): DVKVTQSSRYLVKRTGEKVFLECVQDMDHENMFWYRQDPGLGLRLIYFSYDVKMKEKGDIPEGYSVSREKKERFSLILESASTNQTSMYLCASSLTTVGYEQYFGPGTRLTVT.

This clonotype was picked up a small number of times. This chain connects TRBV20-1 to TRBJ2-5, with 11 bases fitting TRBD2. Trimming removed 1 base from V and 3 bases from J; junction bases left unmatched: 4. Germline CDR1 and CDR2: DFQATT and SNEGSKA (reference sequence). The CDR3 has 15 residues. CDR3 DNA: TGCAGTGCTAGAGTTCTGACTAGCGGGGAAGAGACCCAGTACTTC. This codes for CSARVLTSGEETQYF.

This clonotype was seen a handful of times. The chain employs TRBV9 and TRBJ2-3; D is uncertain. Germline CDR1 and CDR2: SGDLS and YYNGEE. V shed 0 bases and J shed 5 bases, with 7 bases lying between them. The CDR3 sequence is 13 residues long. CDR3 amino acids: CASSVVLEDTQYF. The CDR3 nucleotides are TGTGCCAGCAGCGTAGTTCTAGAAGATACGCAGTATTTT.

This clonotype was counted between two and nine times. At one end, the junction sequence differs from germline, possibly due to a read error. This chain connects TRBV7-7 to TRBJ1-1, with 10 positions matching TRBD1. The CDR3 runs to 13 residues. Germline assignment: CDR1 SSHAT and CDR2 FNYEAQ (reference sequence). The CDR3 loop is CASSLDRGSEAFF. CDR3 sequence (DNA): TGTGCTAGCAGCTTGGACAGGGGGTCTGAAGCTTTCTTT.